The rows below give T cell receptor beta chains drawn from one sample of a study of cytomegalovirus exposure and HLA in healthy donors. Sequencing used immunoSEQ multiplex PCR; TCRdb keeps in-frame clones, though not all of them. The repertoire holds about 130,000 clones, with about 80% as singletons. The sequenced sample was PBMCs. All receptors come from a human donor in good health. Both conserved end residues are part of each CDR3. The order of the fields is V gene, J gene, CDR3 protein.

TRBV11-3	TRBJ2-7	CASSPPPGSGDYEQYF
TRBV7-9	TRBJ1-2	CASSTSRQNNNYGYTF
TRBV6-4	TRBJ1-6	CASRNVHRGGSPLHF
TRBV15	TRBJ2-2	CATSRDRTGPNTGELFF
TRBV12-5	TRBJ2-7	CASGFGLGTSGSYEQYF
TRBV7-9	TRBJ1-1	CSSRRVEENTEAFF
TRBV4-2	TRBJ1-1	CASSQETGGYTEAFF
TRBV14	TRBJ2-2	CASSTRTGAFGELFF
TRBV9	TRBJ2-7	CASSKGLAGESSYEQYF
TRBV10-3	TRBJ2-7	CAISEQGVGYEQYF
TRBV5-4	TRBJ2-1	CASSPGTNNEQFF
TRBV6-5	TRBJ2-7	CASRSPGEQYF
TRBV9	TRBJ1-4	CASSVVGTGDEKLFF
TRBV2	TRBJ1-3	CASSRQDSGNTIYF
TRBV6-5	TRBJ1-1	CASTKTGVANTEAFF
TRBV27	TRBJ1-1	CASSRTRQGVNTEAFF
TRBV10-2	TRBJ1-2	CASSEFGTGGVNYGYTF
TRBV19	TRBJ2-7	CASSMGQSSYEQYF
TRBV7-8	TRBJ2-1	CASSLISAEGPIYNEQFF